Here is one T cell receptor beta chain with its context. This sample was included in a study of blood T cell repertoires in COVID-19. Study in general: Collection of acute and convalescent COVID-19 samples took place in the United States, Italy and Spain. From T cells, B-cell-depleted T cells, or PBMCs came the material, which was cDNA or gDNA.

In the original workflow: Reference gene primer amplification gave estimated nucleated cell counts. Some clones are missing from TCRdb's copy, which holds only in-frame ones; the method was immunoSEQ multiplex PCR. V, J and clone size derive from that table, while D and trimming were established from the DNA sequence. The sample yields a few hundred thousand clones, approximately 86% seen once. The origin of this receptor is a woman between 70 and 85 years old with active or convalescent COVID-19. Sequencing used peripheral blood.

The CDR3 region has the DNA TGTGCCAGCAGCCAAGACAGGGGAACTGAAGCTTTCTTT. Its translation: CASSQDRGTEAFF. The chain combines TRBV3-1 (or the pseudogene TRBV3-2) with TRBJ1-1; TRBD1 might be the D (6 bases). V lost 0 bases and J lost 5, with 7 bases in between. CDR1 and CDR2 (germline): LGHDT, YNNKEL (reference sequence). The CDR3 spans 13 residues.